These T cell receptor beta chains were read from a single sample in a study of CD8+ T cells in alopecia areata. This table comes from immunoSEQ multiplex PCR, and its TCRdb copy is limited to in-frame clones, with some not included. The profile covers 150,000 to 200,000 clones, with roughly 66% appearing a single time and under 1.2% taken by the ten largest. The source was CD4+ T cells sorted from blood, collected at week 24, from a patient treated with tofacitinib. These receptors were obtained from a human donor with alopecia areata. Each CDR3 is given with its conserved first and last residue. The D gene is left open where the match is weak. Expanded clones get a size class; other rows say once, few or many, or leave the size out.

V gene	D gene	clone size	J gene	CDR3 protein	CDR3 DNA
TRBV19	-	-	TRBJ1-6	CASSKLRTESPLHF	TGTGCCAGTAGTAAGCTCCGGACAGAATCACCCCTCCACTTT
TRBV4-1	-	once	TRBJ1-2	CASSQEEGPYGYTF	TGCGCCAGCAGCCAAGAGGAGGGGCCCTATGGCTACACCTTC
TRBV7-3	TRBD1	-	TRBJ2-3	CASSLGQGITDTQYF	TGTGCCAGCAGCCTTGGACAGGGAATCACAGATACGCAGTATTTT
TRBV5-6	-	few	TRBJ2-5	CASSRETGQPQETQYF	TGTGCCAGCAGCCGTGAAACCGGACAGCCTCAAGAGACCCAGTACTTC
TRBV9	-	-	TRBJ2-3	CASSVDPSPSTGVATQYF	TGTGCCAGCAGCGTAGACCCTAGCCCTTCTACAGGCGTAGCTACGCAGTATTTT
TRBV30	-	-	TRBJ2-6	CAWSWGTGANVLTF	TGTGCCTGGAGTTGGGGTACTGGGGCCAACGTCCTGACTTTC
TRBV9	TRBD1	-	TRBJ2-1	CASSVGTGQGAREQFF	TGTGCCAGCAGCGTAGGGACGGGACAGGGGGCTCGAGAGCAGTTCTTC
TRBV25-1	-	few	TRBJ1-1	CASSDNSVIEAFF	TGTGCCAGCAGTGATAACAGCGTCATTGAAGCTTTCTTT
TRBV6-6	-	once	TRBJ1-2	CASNKQDSNYGYTF	TGTGCCAGCAACAAACAGGACTCTAACTATGGCTACACCTTC
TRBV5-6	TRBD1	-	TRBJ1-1	CASRRTGSNTEAFF	TGTGCCAGCAGACGGACAGGGTCGAACACTGAAGCTTTCTTT
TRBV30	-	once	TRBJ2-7	CAWSVWGRSYEQYF	TGTGCCTGGAGTGTTTGGGGGAGATCCTACGAGCAGTACTTC
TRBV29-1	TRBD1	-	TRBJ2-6	CSVQSAGTGDTGANVLTF	TGCAGCGTTCAATCCGCCGGGACAGGTGATACCGGGGCCAACGTCCTGACTTTC
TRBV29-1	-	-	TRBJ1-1	CSVVPLTEAFF	TGCAGCGTTGTCCCCCTCACTGAAGCTTTCTTT
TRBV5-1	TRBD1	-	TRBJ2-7	CASSLWDSPTYEQYF	TGCGCCAGCAGCTTGTGGGACAGCCCAACCTACGAGCAGTACTTC
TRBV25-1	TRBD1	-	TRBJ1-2	CASSEWDRVEGYTF	TGTGCCAGCAGTGAATGGGACAGGGTAGAAGGCTACACCTTC
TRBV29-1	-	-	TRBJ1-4	CSVRGRANEKLFF	TGCAGCGTTCGGGGCAGAGCTAATGAAAAACTGTTTTTT
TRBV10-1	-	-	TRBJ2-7	CASSPTGLEQYF	TGCGCCAGCAGCCCTACAGGGCTCGAGCAGTACTTC
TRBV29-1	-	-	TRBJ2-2	CSVVGRGGGTGELFF	TGCAGCGTTGTGGGCAGGGGCGGTGGGACCGGGGAGCTGTTTTTT
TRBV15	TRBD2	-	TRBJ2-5	CATSTGGGQETQYF	TGTGCCACCAGCACGGGAGGGGGACAAGAGACCCAGTACTTC
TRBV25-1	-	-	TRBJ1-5	CASSERGSNQPQHF	TGTGCCAGCAGTGAAAGAGGGAGCAATCAGCCCCAGCATTTT
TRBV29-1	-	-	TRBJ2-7	CSAQEAEQYF	TGCAGCGCCCAGGAGGCCGAGCAGTACTTC
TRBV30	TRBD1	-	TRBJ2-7	CARGQGDEQYF	TGTGCCCGAGGACAGGGGGACGAGCAGTACTTC
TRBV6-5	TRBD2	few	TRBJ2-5	CASRLMPSGAETQYF	TGTGCCAGCAGACTGATGCCTAGCGGGGCTGAGACCCAGTACTTC
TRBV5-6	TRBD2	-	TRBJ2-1	CASSLVSSGGALSHEQFF	TGTGCCAGCAGCTTGGTTTCTAGCGGGGGGGCCCTTAGTCATGAGCAGTTCTTC
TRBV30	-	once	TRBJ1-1	CAWSRPGLFF	TGTGCCTGGAGCAGACCGGGTCTTTTCTTT
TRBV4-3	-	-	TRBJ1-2	CASSQDQGNYGYTF	TGCGCCAGCAGCCAAGACCAGGGCAACTATGGCTACACCTTC
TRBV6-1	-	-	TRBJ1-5	CASSGDRGGNQPQHF	TGTGCCAGCAGCGGGGACCGCGGGGGGAATCAGCCCCAGCATTTT
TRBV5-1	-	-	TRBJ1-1	CASSSEADNTEAFF	TGCGCCAGCAGCTCGGAGGCGGATAACACTGAAGCTTTCTTT
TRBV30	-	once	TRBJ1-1	CAWSVWRPNTEAFF	TGTGCCTGGAGTGTATGGCGGCCGAACACTGAAGCTTTCTTT
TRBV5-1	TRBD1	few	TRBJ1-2	CASSEQGQGYTF	TGCGCCAGCAGCGAACAGGGGCAAGGCTACACCTTC
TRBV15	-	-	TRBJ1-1	CATSTVQTMGAFF	TGTGCCACCAGCACCGTTCAGACTATGGGGGCTTTCTTT
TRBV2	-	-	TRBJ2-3	CASRADTDTQYF	TGTGCCAGCAGGGCCGACACAGATACGCAGTATTTT
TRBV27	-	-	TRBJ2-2	CASSKGFAAGELFF	TGTGCCAGCAGTAAGGGGTTTGCGGCCGGGGAGCTGTTTTTT
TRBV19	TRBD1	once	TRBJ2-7	CASSIAKGADEQYF	TGTGCCAGTAGTATAGCTAAGGGGGCGGACGAGCAGTACTTC
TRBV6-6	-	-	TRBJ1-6	CASSFPQNSPLHF	TGTGCCAGCAGTTTCCCACAGAATTCACCCCTCCACTTT
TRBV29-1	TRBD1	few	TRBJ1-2	CSVEPGQGYGYTF	TGCAGCGTCGAACCGGGACAGGGGTATGGCTACACCTTC
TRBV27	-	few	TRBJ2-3	CASSLFPSTDTQYF	TGTGCCAGCAGTTTATTCCCGAGCACAGATACGCAGTATTTT
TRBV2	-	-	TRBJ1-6	CASQRANSPLHF	TGTGCCAGCCAGAGGGCAAATTCACCCCTCCACTTT
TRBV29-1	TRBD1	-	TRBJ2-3	CSVRGQSAADTQYF	TGCAGCGTTCGGGGACAGTCTGCTGCAGATACGCAGTATTTT
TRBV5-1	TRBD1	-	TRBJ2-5	CASVGQGIEETQYF	TGCGCCAGCGTAGGACAGGGGATAGAAGAGACCCAGTACTTC
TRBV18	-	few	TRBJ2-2	CASSPQNTGELFF	TGTGCCAGCTCACCACAGAACACCGGGGAGCTGTTTTTT
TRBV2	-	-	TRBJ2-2	CASSKGDQTGELFF	TGTGCCAGCAGCAAAGGGGACCAAACCGGGGAGCTGTTTTTT
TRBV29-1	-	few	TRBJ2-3	CSVEDQIRGDTQYF	TGCAGCGTTGAAGATCAAATTAGGGGGGATACGCAGTATTTT
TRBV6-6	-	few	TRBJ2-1	CASSHNEQFF	TGTGCCAGCAGCCACAATGAGCAGTTCTTC